What follows are 18 T cell receptor beta chains derived from one specimen sequenced in a study of T cells in Graves' hyperthyroidism and ophthalmopathy. TCR beta CDR3 sequences were amplified from RNA transcripts. The HTBI primer set served for first-round RT-PCR of the TCR CDR3. TCRdb re-called the multiplex PCR reads through MiXCR, storing one row per CDR3 protein. The data show 360,000 or so distinct CDR3 sequences, about 18% seen once. The material sequenced was blood. These receptors originate from a woman aged 18 to 35 with Graves' hyperthyroidism.

This clonotype was counted at least ten times. This CDR3 is CATSDLVGTSGAGELFF. In DNA, the CDR3 is TGTGCCACCAGTGATTTGGTCGGGACTAGCGGGGCCGGGGAGCTGTTTTTT. V gene TRBV24-1 combines with J gene TRBJ2-2; 13 bases align to TRBD2. V lost 0 bases and J lost 6; bases outside the gene matches: 3. This CDR3 has 17 residues. Per the germline V gene, CDR1 is KGHDR and CDR2 is SFDVKD.

The chain recombines TRBV27 with TRBJ2-7, with 11 bases lining up with TRBD1. Germline CDR1 and CDR2: MNHEY and SMNVEV (reference sequence). The CDR3 runs to 15 residues. V gave up 4 bases and J gave up 3 bases; unmatched junction bases: 5. The CDR3 region has the DNA TGTGCCAGCAGTTGGGGACAGGGGGACCGCTACGAGCAGTACTTC. Its protein is CASSWGQGDRYEQYF.

This clonotype appeared many times. The genes are TRBV28 and TRBJ1-5; D call uncertain. CDR1 MDHEN and CDR2 SYDVKM come from the germline V gene. The CDR3 runs 14 residues. With 2 bases removed from V and 0 bases from J, the gap between germline ends came to 5 bases. The CDR3 loop is CASSLRPSNQPQHF. In nucleotides, the CDR3 is TGTGCCAGCAGTTTACGTCCTAGCAATCAGCCCCAGCATTTT.

Many counts were recorded for this clonotype. The V gene is TRBV2, the J gene TRBJ2-2; D uncertain. Trimming shortened V by 8 bases and J by 7 bases, and 5 bases separated the two germline ends. Germline assignment: CDR1 SNHLY and CDR2 FYNNEI. The CDR3 length is 10 residues. The CDR3 loop reads CASGLGELFF. CDR3 DNA: TGTGCCAGCGGGCTCGGGGAGCTGTTTTTT.

This clonotype was found many times. The chain has TRBV7-2 and TRBJ1-5; TRBD1 agrees at 7 bases. Germline V CDR1 and CDR2: SGHTA, FQGNSA. The CDR3 totals 14 residues. The V gene end was trimmed by 3 bases and the J gene end by 1 base; junction bases not matched to a gene: 0. The CDR3 coding sequence is TGTGCCAGCAGCTTCAGGGGGAGCAATCAGCCCCAGCATTTT. Translated: CASSFRGSNQPQHF.

This clonotype was counted ten times or more. The rearrangement joins TRBV28 to TRBJ1-5; possible D gene TRBD1, 6 bases. CDR3 length equals 15 residues. V gave up 3 bases and J gave up 4 bases, with 13 bases separating them. CDR1 and CDR2 (germline): MDHEN, SYDVKM. CDR3 loop: CASSLSGTPNQPQHF. The DNA of the CDR3 is TGTGCCAGCAGTTTGTCAGGGACACCAAATCAGCCCCAGCATTTT. The whole variable domain, remainder taken from reference TRBV28 and TRBJ1-5, is DVKVTQSSRYLVKRTGEKVFLECVQDMDHENMFWYRQDPGLGLRLIYFSYDVKMKEKGDIPEGYSVSREKKERFSLILESASTNQTSMYLCASSLSGTPNQPQHFGDGTRLSIL.

This clonotype was seen once. The chain couples TRBV20-1 to TRBJ2-7; TRBD1 agrees at 9 bases. The CDR3 is made up of 15 amino acids. CDR1 is DFQATT, CDR2 SNEGSKA, per germline (reference sequence). V was pared by 4 bases and J by 5 bases, with 12 bases of the junction left unmatched. In nucleotides, the CDR3 is TGCAGTGCTATCCGGACAGGGGAAAGTTTGCACGAGCAGTACTTC. Translation: CSAIRTGESLHEQYF.

There are a few counts of this clonotype. The gene calls are TRBV29-1 and TRBJ2-7, with 11 bases aligning to TRBD2. The length of the CDR3 is 14 residues. The junction had 7 bases not matched to a gene; V was cut back by 5 bases and J by 4 bases. Germline CDR1 and CDR2: SQVTM and ANQGSEA. CDR3 sequence: CSVLTSGISYEQYF. For the CDR3, the DNA is TGCAGCGTTTTGACTAGCGGGATATCTTACGAGCAGTACTTC.

This clonotype has ten or more counts. The chain uses TRBV30 and TRBJ2-7; D perhaps matches TRBD1 (6 bases). In germline, CDR1 is GTSNPN, CDR2 SVGIG (reference sequence). The CDR3 has 14 residues. The V end was cut by 2 bases, the J end by 2 bases, with 13 bases between. Here the CDR3 reads CAWSLETGAYEQYF. The CDR3 region has the DNA TGTGCCTGGAGTTTGGAGACAGGAGCCTACGAGCAGTACTTC. The full variable domain, completed using reference TRBV30 and TRBJ2-7, is SQTIHQWPATLVQPVGSPLSLECTVEGTSNPNLYWYRQAAGRGLQLLFYSVGIGQISSEVPQNLSASRPQDRQFILSSKKLLLSDSGFYLCAWSLETGAYEQYFGPGTRLTVT.

There are many counts of this clonotype. This rearrangement joins TRBV4-1 to TRBJ1-1; D gene uncertain. This CDR3 contains 14 residues. CDR1 and CDR2 (germline): MGHRA, YSYEKL. The V end lost 2 bases, the J end lost 0 bases, and 7 bases lay between the germline ends. The CDR3 nucleotides read TGCGCCAGCAGCCAAAGGAGCATGAACACTGAAGCTTTCTTT. Translation gives CASSQRSMNTEAFF.

In this sample, this clonotype turned up many times. The V gene is TRBV5-5, the J gene TRBJ2-7; D perhaps matches TRBD1 (6 bases). CDR1 is SGHKS, CDR2 YYEKEE, per germline (reference sequence). The CDR3 is 13 amino acids. The germline V and J ends were trimmed by 2 bases and 7 bases, with 13 bases remaining between them. Here the CDR3 reads CASSFPNRAEQYF. CDR3 coding DNA: TGTGCCAGCAGCTTTCCCAACAGGGCAGAGCAGTACTTC.

This clonotype was observed at least ten times. The chain employs TRBV12-3 or TRBV12-4 and TRBJ1-3; a weak D match, TRBD1 (5 bases). V lost 5 bases, J lost 0 bases, and 8 bases lay in between. The CDR3 has 14 amino acids. The CDR3 DNA reads TGTGCCAGCAGTGGGGCCTCCTCTGGAAACACCATATATTTT. As protein: CASSGASSGNTIYF.

In this sample, this clonotype turned up many times. This sequence joins TRBV11-1 and TRBJ1-3; D is unclear. Trimming took 4 bases from V and 0 from J, leaving 16 bases between them. This CDR3 region has 17 residues. Germline-derived CDR1 and CDR2 are SGHAT and FQDESV (reference sequence). CDR3 sequence: CASSSLGGRISGNTIYF. The DNA of the CDR3 is TGTGCCAGCAGCTCCCTGGGAGGACGGATCTCTGGAAACACCATATATTTT.

This rearrangement joins TRBV12-3 or TRBV12-4 to TRBJ1-5; TRBD1 matches at 7 bases. This CDR3 is built from 13 residues. V was clipped by 4 bases and J by 7 bases; unmatched bases: 4. The CDR3 coding sequence is TGTGCCAGCAGTTACGACAGGGCCCAGCCCCAGCATTTT. This codes for CASSYDRAQPQHF.

DNA for the CDR3: TGTGCCAGCAGTTCCGGGACAGGGACCTTCTATGGCTACACCTTC. It yields the protein CASSSGTGTFYGYTF. The chain combines TRBV12-3 or TRBV12-4 with TRBJ1-2, with 9 bases fitting TRBD1. The length of the CDR3 is 15 residues. J gave up 4 bases and V 4 bases, and 7 bases lay outside the gene matches.

This clonotype was counted at least ten times. The chain uses TRBV30 and TRBJ2-5, with D tentatively TRBD1 or TRBD2 (5 bases each). This CDR3 spans 10 amino acids. Trimming left V 5 bases short and J 9 bases short, with 10 bases between. The germline V gene has CDR1 GTSNPN and CDR2 SVGIG (reference sequence). DNA for the CDR3: TGTGCCTGGGACCGGGGCTCCCAGTACTTC. As protein: CAWDRGSQYF.

This clonotype was counted only a few times. The chain couples TRBV3-1 to TRBJ1-1; no clear D gene. Trimming removed 3 bases at V and 4 bases at J, with 9 bases between. The germline CDR1 and CDR2 sequences are LGHDT and YNNKEL (reference sequence). This CDR3 contains 13 residues. As DNA, the CDR3 is TGTGCCAGCAGCCAGGGTTTCCGCACTGAAGCTTTCTTT. Translating gives CASSQGFRTEAFF. The full variable domain, its missing parts supplied by reference TRBV3-1 and TRBJ1-1, is DTAVSQTPKYLVTQMGNDKSIKCEQNLGHDTMYWYKQDSKKFLKIMFSYNNKELIINETVPNRFSPKSPDKAHLNLHINSLELGDSAVYFCASSQGFRTEAFFGQGTRLTVV.

This clonotype was seen once. The rearrangement links TRBV11-3 to TRBJ2-5; D is uncertain. The CDR3 spans 15 residues. V lost 4 bases, J lost 2 bases, and 14 bases lay in between. Germline assignment: CDR1 SGHNT and CDR2 YENEEA. CDR3 amino acids: CASSSSTELQETQYF. CDR3 bases: TGTGCCAGCAGCTCCTCCACAGAATTGCAAGAGACCCAGTACTTC.